The next 32 T cell receptor beta chains were all read from a single sample in a study of post-analysis software for immune sequencing data. Study results and limitations: In patients, 4 to 6 TRBV segments were more frequent than in controls, with TRBV5-6, TRBV5-1 and TRBV20-1 among them.

Prepared TCR beta cDNA libraries contained unique molecular identifiers. TCRdb used MiXCR to reprocess the PCR reads, holding one entry per CDR3 protein. The profile covers roughly 580,000 distinct CDR3 sequences, with 44% appearing a single time and about 1.5% taken by the ten largest. Their specific antigens are unknown. The specimen was blood. These receptors came from a girl aged 10 to 17 with multiple sclerosis.

This clonotype has more than one count but fewer than ten. The chain couples TRBV5-1 to TRBJ1-1; TRBD1 is a possible D gene (6 bases). Germline V gives CDR1 SGHRS, CDR2 YFSETQ. CDR3 length: 14 residues. V shed 4 bases and J shed 1 base, with 11 bases lying between them. CDR3 sequence reads: CASSQGTANTEAFF. The CDR3 coding sequence is TGCGCCAGCAGCCAGGGGACTGCGAACACTGAAGCTTTCTTT.

CDR3 bases: TGCGCCAGCAGCTTAGCTAGCGGGAACACTGAGCAGTTCTTC. Protein product: CASSLASGNTEQFF. The chain links TRBV5-1 to TRBJ2-1; 9 nucleotides align to TRBD2. Germline assignment: CDR1 SGHRS and CDR2 YFSETQ. The CDR3 loop spans 14 amino acids. J lost 9 bases, V lost 2 bases, and 6 bases had no gene match. Variable domain in full (rest from reference TRBV5-1 and TRBJ2-1): KAGVTQTPRYLIKTRGQQVTLSCSPISGHRSVSWYQQTPGQGLQFLFEYFSETQRNKGNFPGRFSGRQFSNSRSEMNVSTLELGDSALYLCASSLASGNTEQFFGPGTRLTVL.

The chain combines TRBV10-2 with TRBJ2-1; tentatively, D is TRBD2 (6 bases). Trimming removed 6 bases at V and 4 bases at J, with 19 bases between. The CDR3 spans 16 residues. Germline V lookup: CDR1 WSHSY, CDR2 SAAADI. The CDR3 sequence is CASSFEGGLYYNEQFF. The CDR3 coding sequence is TGCGCCAGCAGCTTTGAGGGAGGTCTTTATTACAATGAGCAGTTCTTC.

The rearrangement links TRBV7-2 to TRBJ2-5; 7 bases agree with TRBD2. The J call may be in error: the DNA end matches TRBJ2-4 better. Germline CDR1 and CDR2: SGHTA and FQGNSA. The CDR3 loop spans 13 amino acids. CDR3 bases: TGTGCCAGCAGCTTTACGGGGGGAAACATTCAGTACTTC. Translating gives CASSFTGGNIQYF.

This sequence joins TRBV5-6 and TRBJ2-1; D perhaps matches TRBD1 (5 bases). CDR3 length equals 15 residues. V was pared by 3 bases and J by 5 bases, with 15 bases between. Germline V gene sequence: CDR1 SGHDT, CDR2 YYEEEE. CDR3 DNA: TGTGCCAGCAGCTACCCTTTTGGGGCAGACAATGAGCAGTTCTTC. Its protein product is CASSYPFGADNEQFF.

The chain employs TRBV3-1 and TRBJ2-1, with D perhaps TRBD2 (6 bases). The CDR3 runs 17 residues. V was trimmed by 2 bases and J by 0 bases, leaving 14 bases between them. Germline CDR1 and CDR2: LGHDT and YNNKEL (reference sequence). CDR3 residues: CASSQLGGTSSYNEQFF. For the CDR3, the DNA is TGTGCCAGCAGCCAATTAGGCGGGACGAGCTCCTACAATGAGCAGTTCTTC.

Concerning this clonotype: A much bigger clone sits one base away, suggesting this may be a read error. This chain connects TRBV10-3 to TRBJ2-5; 11 bases match TRBD2. The CDR3 is made up of 18 amino acids. The V gene's germline CDR1 is ENHRY and CDR2 SYGVKD. The CDR3 protein is CAISESCRLAGSERIQYF. In DNA, the CDR3 is TGTGCCATCAGCGAGTCCTGTAGACTAGCGGGATCAGAGAGGATCCAGTACTTC.

The chain couples TRBV5-1 to TRBJ2-1; tentatively, D is TRBD2 (6 bases). The germline CDR1 and CDR2 sequences are SGHRS and YFSETQ. V lost 1 base, J lost 7 bases, and 21 bases lay in between. The CDR3 contains 17 residues. CDR3 coding DNA: TGCGCCAGCAGCTTGAAGGCGGGAACCCTCTCGAGGAATGAGCAGTTCTTC. Residues: CASSLKAGTLSRNEQFF.

V is TRBV12-3 or TRBV12-4 and J is TRBJ1-2; D remains ambiguous. This CDR3 is 12 amino acids long. Trimming removed 7 bases from V and 7 bases from J, with 13 bases in between. Written as DNA, the CDR3 is TGTGCCAGCACCTCCTGGGGAACTGGCTACACCTTC. Translation gives CASTSWGTGYTF.

The chain recombines TRBV7-2 with TRBJ2-5; 9 nucleotides align to TRBD1. With 6 bases clipped from V and 5 bases from J, the junction kept 13 bases outside the gene matches. Germline CDR1 SGHTA, CDR2 FQGNSA. The CDR3 runs to 16 residues. The CDR3 spells CASRVGQGFVIETQYF. For the CDR3, the DNA is TGTGCCAGCAGGGTTGGACAGGGGTTCGTAATTGAGACCCAGTACTTC.

The V gene is TRBV20-1, the J gene TRBJ1-5, with TRBD1 matching 7 bases. The CDR3 runs 13 residues. With 4 bases clipped from V and 6 bases from J, the junction kept 6 bases outside the gene matches. Germline V lookup: CDR1 DFQATT, CDR2 SNEGSKA (reference sequence). CDR3 residues: CSAMRQGGQPQHF. Written as DNA, the CDR3 is TGCAGTGCTATGAGACAGGGAGGTCAGCCCCAGCATTTT.

The rearrangement uses TRBV27 and TRBJ2-4; TRBD1 might be the D (5 bases). The J call is uncertain, as TRBJ2-7 better fits the DNA end. CDR1 MNHEY and CDR2 SMNVEV come from the germline V gene (reference sequence). This CDR3 contains 14 residues. CDR3 sequence reads: CASSFGAFTYEQYF. CDR3 DNA: TGTGCCAGCAGTTTTGGGGCCTTTACCTACGAGCAGTACTTC.

This clonotype was observed a few times. The chain couples TRBV3-1 to TRBJ2-7; no definite D call. The CDR3 runs to 15 residues. CDR1 and CDR2 from the germline V gene are LGHDT and YNNKEL (reference sequence). Trimming removed 0 bases at V and 3 bases at J, with 12 bases between. The CDR3 bases are TGTGCCAGCAGCCAAGATCCAACGGGTGGCTACGAGCAGTACTTC. This codes for CASSQDPTGGYEQYF.

This clonotype was recorded a few times. The chain combines TRBV4-1 with TRBJ2-1; D perhaps matches TRBD1 (5 bases). From germline, CDR1 is MGHRA and CDR2 YSYEKL. The CDR3 sequence is 18 residues long. With 0 bases removed from V and 0 bases from J, the gap between germline ends came to 15 bases. The CDR3 reads CASSQEVPGASSYNEQFF. CDR3 bases: TGCGCCAGCAGCCAAGAGGTCCCTGGGGCCAGCTCCTACAATGAGCAGTTCTTC.

J is TRBJ2-2 and V is TRBV5-1; 7 bases are shared with TRBD2. The CDR3 runs 14 residues. The germline V gene encodes CDR1 SGHRS and CDR2 YFSETQ. The junction had 3 bases not matched to a gene; V was cut back by 0 bases and J by 7 bases. The CDR3 protein is CASSLGERGGELFF. The CDR3 DNA reads as TGCGCCAGCAGCTTGGGAGAGCGGGGCGGGGAGCTGTTTTTT.

V is TRBV5-1 and J is TRBJ1-2; D is possibly TRBD1 (5 bases). The germline V and J ends were trimmed by 0 bases and 2 bases, with 11 bases remaining between them. The CDR3 is 15 amino acids. Germline CDR1 reads SGHRS; CDR2 reads YFSETQ. The CDR3 DNA is TGCGCCAGCAGCTTGGGACAGACCTCGAACTATGGCTACACCTTC. This codes for CASSLGQTSNYGYTF.

This clonotype came up a few times. The chain combines TRBV6-5 with TRBJ2-7; the D gene is possibly TRBD1 (5 bases). From germline, CDR1 is MNHEY and CDR2 SVGAGI. Between the trimmed V and J ends, which lost 6 bases and 3 bases, there was a span of 15 bases. The CDR3 is made up of 14 amino acids. As DNA, the CDR3 is TGTGCCAGCAGGATGAGACAGAGTGACTACGAGCAGTACTTC. Translation gives CASRMRQSDYEQYF.

This CDR3 is CASAFSRVTNEKLFF. The CDR3 DNA is TGTGCCAGCGCCTTTTCGAGAGTTACTAATGAAAAACTGTTTTTT. The J gene is TRBJ1-4, the V gene TRBV6-4; D remains ambiguous. The germline gives CDR1 MRHNA, CDR2 SNTAGT. Trimming removed 8 bases from V and 2 bases from J, with 15 bases in between. CDR3 length: 15 amino acids.

This chain connects TRBV2 to TRBJ1-2; D ambiguous. The V end was cut by 5 bases, the J end by 5 bases, with 9 bases between. This CDR3 comprises 12 residues. Germline lookup yields CDR1 SNHLY and CDR2 FYNNEI. In nucleotides, the CDR3 is TGTGCCAGCAGTAACCGGGTTTATGGCTACACCTTC. It yields the protein CASSNRVYGYTF.

The J gene is TRBJ2-4, the V gene TRBV10-3; D gene uncertain. The J call may be mistaken, given a closer DNA end match to TRBJ2-7. The CDR3 contains 15 residues. Germline lookup yields CDR1 ENHRY and CDR2 SYGVKD. CDR3 nucleotides: TGTGCCATCAGTGACCCCGGCGATGGTAGCTACGAGCAGTACTTC. It codes for CAISDPGDGSYEQYF.

The rearrangement joins TRBV20-1 to TRBJ1-5; 8 bases fit TRBD1. The CDR3 covers 12 residues. Germline V gene lookup returns CDR1 DFQATT and CDR2 SNEGSKA (reference sequence). With 5 bases clipped from V and 7 bases from J, the junction kept 4 bases outside the gene matches. CDR3 nucleotides: TGCAGTGCTCGGACAGGGTGGCAGCCCCAGCATTTT. Its translation is CSARTGWQPQHF.

The V gene is TRBV6-5, the J gene TRBJ1-4; D not certain. V gave up 10 bases and J gave up 7 bases, with 16 bases separating them. Germline assignment: CDR1 MNHEY and CDR2 SVGAGI. This CDR3 is built from 13 residues. The CDR3, as DNA: TGTGCCACCGGTAAGGTCGGCGGTGAAAAACTGTTTTTT. Its protein is CATGKVGGEKLFF.

The chain carries TRBV13 and TRBJ2-7; possibly TRBD2 for D (6 bases). V lost 3 bases to trimming and J lost 2 bases, with 14 bases between them. CDR3 length equals 15 residues. Germline CDR1 and CDR2: PRHDT and FYEKMQ (reference sequence). The CDR3 protein is CASSFGAEGAYEQYF. In DNA, the CDR3 is TGTGCCAGCAGCTTTGGCGCGGAGGGCGCCTACGAGCAGTACTTC.

The chain links TRBV5-1 to TRBJ2-6; D is unclear. Trimming took 7 bases from V and 1 from J, leaving 12 bases between them. Germline loops: CDR1 SGHRS, CDR2 YFSETQ. The CDR3 loop spans 15 amino acids. The CDR3 protein is CASGPGRSGANVLTF. The CDR3 DNA is TGCGCCAGCGGCCCCGGCAGATCTGGGGCCAACGTCCTGACTTTC.

The chain links TRBV7-6 to TRBJ1-4; 11 bases match TRBD1. V shed 5 bases and J 8 bases; nucleotides not matched to a gene: 7. The germline CDR1 and CDR2 sequences are SGHVS and FNYEAQ. The CDR3 runs 15 residues. The CDR3 DNA reads TGTGCCAGCAGCCGCGGACAGGGGGCTGGAGAAAAACTGTTTTTT. Translation gives CASSRGQGAGEKLFF.

The chain employs TRBV11-2 and TRBJ2-6; D might be TRBD2 (6 bases). V was trimmed by 5 bases and J by 4 bases, leaving 30 bases between them. This CDR3 region has 21 residues. In germline, CDR1 is SGHAT, CDR2 FQNNGV. The CDR3 sequence is CASSPFGWRDGGSNGANVLTF. The CDR3 region has the DNA TGTGCCAGCAGCCCCTTTGGTTGGCGGGACGGGGGTTCGAACGGGGCCAACGTCCTGACTTTC.

Only one count was recorded for this clonotype. J is TRBJ2-1 and V is TRBV12-3 or TRBV12-4; the match to TRBD2 covers 10 bases. This CDR3 is 16 amino acids long. Germline trimming cut 6 bases from V and 6 bases from J; bases unmatched to any gene: 11. CDR3 sequence: CASRPRSSGSGNEQFF. CDR3 coding DNA: TGTGCCAGCAGACCTCGGTCTAGCGGGAGCGGCAATGAGCAGTTCTTC.

J is TRBJ1-6 and V is TRBV21-1. TRBV21-1 constitutes a pseudogene. This CDR3 comprises 14 residues. CDR3 DNA sequence: TGTGCCAGCAGCAACAGCGACTATAATTCACCCCTCCACTTT. This encodes CASSNSDYNSPLHF.

The chain is built from TRBV4-1 and TRBJ1-5, with D tentatively TRBD1 (6 bases). The CDR3 consists of 15 residues. Germline CDR1 MGHRA, CDR2 YSYEKL. V was pared by 3 bases and J by 4 bases, with 13 bases between. The CDR3 is CASSHLQGSNQPQHF. The CDR3, as DNA: TGCGCCAGCAGCCACCTACAGGGAAGTAATCAGCCCCAGCATTTT.

The V and J genes are TRBV6-5 and TRBJ2-2; 13 bases map to TRBD2. Germline trimming cut 6 bases from V and 6 bases from J; bases unmatched to any gene: 4. Germline V gives CDR1 MNHEY, CDR2 SVGAGI. This CDR3 contains 15 residues. The chain's CDR3 is CASRLAGGPAGELFF. CDR3 sequence (DNA): TGTGCCAGCAGACTAGCGGGGGGGCCCGCCGGGGAGCTGTTTTTT.

For this clonotype: Sequence at one end of the junction differs from germline and may be a read error. The V gene is TRBV12-3 or TRBV12-4, the J gene TRBJ1-2; a weak D match, TRBD1 (5 bases). There are 14 residues in the CDR3. The chain's CDR3 is CASSFLAGNYGHTF. The DNA for the CDR3 is TGTGCCAGCAGTTTTCTGGCAGGGAACTATGGCCACACCTTC.

The table lists this clonotype with a few counts. The V call is TRBV5-1, the J call TRBJ2-1; 7 positions agree with TRBD1. Germline CDR1 SGHRS, CDR2 YFSETQ. The V gene end was trimmed by 1 base and the J gene end by 5 bases; junction bases not matched to a gene: 6. This CDR3 region has 15 residues. CDR3 bases: TGCGCCAGCAGCTTGCTGGGACAGTCCGACAATGAGCAGTTCTTC. Translation: CASSLLGQSDNEQFF.